A single sample gave rise to the 31 T cell receptor beta chains below, sequenced in a study of T cells in Graves' hyperthyroidism and ophthalmopathy. The source material, RNA transcripts, was used to amplify TCR beta CDR3 regions. A first-round RT-PCR of the TCR CDR3 used the HTBI primer set. TCRdb reprocessed the multiplex PCR reads with MiXCR, giving one entry per CDR3 protein. The sample has 300,000 to 400,000 distinct CDR3 sequences, roughly 20% seen once. The sequencing input was blood. The receptors were sampled from a man younger than 35 with Graves' ophthalmopathy.

This clonotype was observed at least ten times. The genes are TRBV11-2 and TRBJ1-2, with D unclear. Germline CDR1 SGHAT, CDR2 FQNNGV. This CDR3 has 14 residues. V dropped 0 bases and J dropped 6 bases, with 11 bases sitting between them. This CDR3 reads CASSLEAGPDGYTF. Written as DNA, the CDR3 is TGTGCCAGCAGCTTAGAGGCAGGTCCAGATGGCTACACCTTC.

Note on this clonotype: This is likely a read error, given that the CDR3 carries no conserved phenylalanine or tryptophan at its end. The rearrangement links TRBV12-3 or TRBV12-4 to TRBJ1-3; no reliable D call. The V gene lost 0 bases and the J gene lost 7 bases, with 13 bases spanning the gap. CDR3 length: 15 amino acids. CDR3 sequence reads: CASSLAQLRGNTIYL. The CDR3 bases are TGTGCCAGCAGTTTAGCGCAGTTGAGAGGCAACACCATATATCTT.

This clonotype appeared many times. The chain combines TRBV3-1 with TRBJ2-3; 7 nucleotides align to TRBD2. The germline V gene has CDR1 LGHDT and CDR2 YNNKEL (reference sequence). J gave up 3 bases and V 4 bases, and 7 bases lay outside the gene matches. CDR3 size: 15 residues. The CDR3 loop reads CASSLRTSRTDTQYF. In DNA form, the CDR3 reads TGTGCCAGCAGCCTCCGGACTAGTCGTACAGATACGCAGTATTTT.

This clonotype turned up a few times. The chain carries TRBV10-3 and TRBJ1-2, with D unresolved. Germline CDR1 reads ENHRY; CDR2 reads SYGVKD. Trimming removed 0 bases at V and 6 bases at J, with 5 bases between. This CDR3 has 12 amino acids. The DNA of the CDR3 is TGTGCCATCAGTGAGTCAGAGCATGGCTACACCTTC. Translated: CAISESEHGYTF.

Comment on this clonotype: A much more abundant neighbour one base away suggests this may be a read error. The J gene is TRBJ2-7, the V gene TRBV7-6, with TRBD1 identical over 9 bases. Germline V gene data show CDR1 as SGHVS and CDR2 as FNYEAQ. The CDR3 extends over 15 amino acids. CDR3: CASSPGQGINNEQYF. The CDR3 bases are TGTGCTAGCAGCCCGGGACAGGGTATAAACAATGAGCAGTACTTC.

The J gene is TRBJ1-3, the V gene TRBV10-1, with D unclear. The CDR3 is made up of 13 amino acids. Trimming took 3 bases from V and 0 from J, leaving 3 bases between them. The germline V gene has CDR1 WNHNN and CDR2 SYGVQD (reference sequence). CDR3 sequence (DNA): TGCGCCAGCAGTGATTTCTCTGGAAACACCATATATTTT. It translates to CASSDFSGNTIYF.

The table lists this clonotype with many counts. V and J are TRBV7-3 and TRBJ2-1, with 7 positions matching TRBD2. V shed 5 bases and J 7 bases; nucleotides not matched to a gene: 11. Germline CDR1 reads SGHTA; CDR2 reads FQGTGA. The length of the CDR3 is 15 residues. The CDR3 is CASSQRLAGGNEQFF. The CDR3 nucleotides read TGTGCCAGCAGCCAGCGACTAGCCGGGGGGAATGAGCAGTTCTTC.

There are many counts of this clonotype. The V gene is TRBV11-2, the J gene TRBJ1-5; TRBD1 might be the D (6 bases). Per germline, CDR1 SGHAT and CDR2 FQNNGV. CDR3 length equals 14 residues. Trimming removed 1 base from V and 6 bases from J, with 10 bases in between. Here the CDR3 reads CASSLGTGIQPQHF. DNA of the CDR3: TGTGCCAGCAGCTTAGGAACAGGGATTCAGCCCCAGCATTTT.

For this clonotype: A much larger clone sits a single nucleotide away, making a read error possible. This chain connects TRBV12-3 or TRBV12-4 to TRBJ1-5; 7 bases are a match to TRBD1. The CDR3 is made up of 15 amino acids. The CDR3: CASRTGTVENRPQHF. Here the CDR3 DNA reads TGTGCCAGCAGAACCGGGACAGTGGAGAATCGGCCCCAGCATTTT.

The sample holds many counts of this clonotype. This chain links TRBV6-1 with TRBJ2-7; no reliable D call. The CDR3 runs to 14 residues. The germline V gene has CDR1 MNHNS and CDR2 SASEGT. With 3 bases removed from V and 2 bases from J, the gap between germline ends came to 11 bases. The CDR3 bases are TGTGCCAGCAGTGAGTATCACGGACCCTACGAGCAGTACTTC. Protein: CASSEYHGPYEQYF.

This clonotype was observed a few times. V is TRBV4-2 and J is TRBJ1-5, with TRBD1 identical over 9 bases. Germline V gene sequence: CDR1 LGHNA, CDR2 YNFKEQ. V lost 0 bases to trimming and J lost 4 bases; unmatched junction nucleotides: 7. CDR3 size: 17 residues. The CDR3, as DNA: TGTGCCAGCAGCCAAGAAGAGTGGACAGGGGCAAATCAGCCCCAGCATTTT. Protein sequence: CASSQEEWTGANQPQHF.

This chain links TRBV10-3 with TRBJ2-2, with TRBD1 as a possible D gene (6 bases). Trimming left V 2 bases short and J 4 bases short, with 14 bases between. The CDR3 is made up of 16 amino acids. Germline loops: CDR1 ENHRY, CDR2 SYGVKD. The CDR3 nucleotides are TGTGCCATCAGTGAGGACAGGCTGATAGGCACCGGGGAGCTGTTTTTT. Its protein is CAISEDRLIGTGELFF.

This clonotype was recorded at least ten times. The chain recombines TRBV7-3 with TRBJ2-7, with a tentative D call TRBD1 (5 bases). The CDR3 totals 13 residues. Germline V CDR1 and CDR2: SGHTA, FQGTGA. V lost 5 bases and J lost 2, with 10 bases in between. This CDR3 reads CASSPQGTYEQYF. The CDR3 bases are TGTGCCAGCAGCCCCCAGGGCACCTACGAGCAGTACTTC.

In this sample, this clonotype turned up many times. V is TRBV2 and J is TRBJ2-1; possibly TRBD1 for D (6 bases). This CDR3 region has 18 residues. Trimming shortened V by 8 bases and J by 2 bases, and 25 bases separated the two germline ends. Germline values: CDR1 SNHLY, CDR2 FYNNEI. The CDR3 DNA is TGTGCCAGCGGCCGGGACACCCCCGTCCGTAGGACCTACAATGAGCAGTTCTTC. As protein: CASGRDTPVRRTYNEQFF.

This clonotype was seen repeatedly, ten times or more. The CDR3 region is CSAVTGTASTGQYF. The CDR3 nucleotides are TGCAGTGCAGTAACCGGGACAGCCAGTACTGGGCAGTACTTC. This sequence joins TRBV20-1 and TRBJ2-7, with 7 bases aligning to TRBD1. V shed 6 bases, J shed 9 bases, and the junction held 17 bases outside the gene matches. This CDR3 region has 14 residues. Germline CDR1 and CDR2: DFQATT and SNEGSKA (reference sequence).

This clonotype was found many times. The rearrangement uses TRBV5-1 and TRBJ1-1; weak D call: TRBD1 (6 bases). Trimming stripped 0 bases from V and 10 bases from J, with 13 bases between. The CDR3 length is 13 residues. Germline lookup yields CDR1 SGHRS and CDR2 YFSETQ. CDR3 region: CASSLAPGEVAFF. The DNA of the CDR3 is TGCGCCAGCAGCTTGGCCCCAGGGGAGGTAGCTTTCTTT.

Details on this clonotype: Its ends do not fully match the called genes, so a read error is possible. This chain joins TRBV18 and TRBJ2-3, with D tentatively TRBD2 (7 bases). Germline V gives CDR1 KGHSH, CDR2 LQKENI. The CDR3 is 16 amino acids. CDR3 DNA sequence: TGTGTCAGCTCACCGTTAACGGGGGGCCTCACAGATACGCAGTATTTT. Its protein is CVSSPLTGGLTDTQYF.

The genes are TRBV19 and TRBJ2-5, with 9 positions matching TRBD2. CDR3 length: 17 amino acids. Trimming cost V 6 bases and J 1 base; bases outside gene matches: 12. From germline, CDR1 is LNHDA and CDR2 SQIVND (reference sequence). The CDR3 coding sequence is TGTGCCAGTAGCTTCACCGGACCAGCGGGGGGCCAAGAGACCCAGTACTTC. Encoded protein: CASSFTGPAGGQETQYF.

In its sample, this clonotype was seen a few times. V is TRBV3-1 and J is TRBJ2-1, with D tentatively TRBD2 (6 bases). The CDR3 is made up of 15 amino acids. Trimming took 5 bases from V and 1 from J, leaving 12 bases between them. CDR1 and CDR2 (germline): LGHDT, YNNKEL (reference sequence). The CDR3 sequence is CASSVLASSYNEQFF. The CDR3 nucleotides read TGTGCCAGCAGCGTCCTAGCGAGTTCCTACAATGAGCAGTTCTTC.

V usage is TRBV6-1 and J usage is TRBJ2-5; 9 bases agree with TRBD2. Trimming cost V 2 bases and J 2 bases; bases outside gene matches: 6. CDR3 size: 16 residues. Germline CDR1 reads MNHNS; CDR2 reads SASEGT. CDR3 protein: CASSERPSGVQETQYF. Written as DNA, the CDR3 is TGTGCCAGCAGTGAACGGCCTAGCGGGGTACAAGAGACCCAGTACTTC.

As to this clonotype: Relative to the germline gene, one junction end is altered; a read error may explain this. The V call is TRBV5-5, the J call TRBJ1-2; D possibly corresponds to TRBD1 (6 bases). Germline V gene sequence: CDR1 SGHKS, CDR2 YYEKEE (reference sequence). This CDR3 has 16 amino acids. The DNA of the CDR3 is TGTGCCAGCAGCTCGGCCGTCACAGGGACAAACTGTGGCTACACCTTC. This sequence encodes CASSSAVTGTNCGYTF. The full variable domain, with the rest looked up from reference TRBV5-5 and TRBJ1-2, is DAGVTQSPTHLIKTRGQQVTLRCSPISGHKSVSWYQQVLGQGPQFIFQYYEKEERGRGNFPDRFSARQFPNYSSELNVNALLLGDSALYLCASSSAVTGTNCGYTFGSGTRLTVV.

The rearrangement uses TRBV6-1 and TRBJ1-3, with D maybe TRBD1 (6 bases). Between the trimmed V and J ends, which lost 5 bases and 1 base, there was a span of 18 bases. The CDR3 sequence is 17 residues long. CDR1 MNHNS and CDR2 SASEGT come from the germline V gene. The CDR3, as DNA: TGTGCCAGCAGTTTAAACGACAGGACCCTATCTGGAAACACCATATATTTT. Amino acids: CASSLNDRTLSGNTIYF.

This clonotype was found a few times. The gene calls are TRBV5-1 and TRBJ2-3, with a possible D match to TRBD1 (5 bases). There are 17 residues in the CDR3. Germline assignment: CDR1 SGHRS and CDR2 YFSETQ. Trimming cost V 4 bases and J 2 bases, with 20 bases left between them. CDR3 protein: CASSPPIQERHTDTQYF. As DNA, the CDR3 is TGCGCCAGCAGCCCCCCAATACAGGAACGGCACACAGATACGCAGTATTTT.

The chain carries TRBV9 and TRBJ2-1, with 7 bases identical to TRBD1. Germline CDR1 SGDLS, CDR2 YYNGEE. Unmatched junction bases numbered 9, after V lost 0 bases and J lost 6 bases. The CDR3 is 16 residues long. CDR3 sequence: CASSVALVGGLNEQFF. The CDR3 DNA reads TGTGCCAGCAGCGTAGCTTTGGTAGGGGGCCTCAATGAGCAGTTCTTC.

This rearrangement joins TRBV5-1 to TRBJ2-5; a possible D gene is TRBD1 (6 bases). CDR3 length equals 13 residues. V was pared by 7 bases and J by 1 base, with 11 bases between. The germline gives CDR1 SGHRS, CDR2 YFSETQ. The CDR3 region is CASGSDSQETQYF. As DNA, the CDR3 is TGCGCCAGCGGCTCGGACAGCCAAGAGACCCAGTACTTC. Together with reference TRBV5-1 and TRBJ2-5, the CDR3 gives the full variable domain: KAGVTQTPRYLIKTRGQQVTLSCSPISGHRSVSWYQQTPGQGLQFLFEYFSETQRNKGNFPGRFSGRQFSNSRSEMNVSTLELGDSALYLCASGSDSQETQYFGPGTRLLVL.

This clonotype has ten or more counts. The rearrangement links TRBV5-1 to TRBJ2-7; the D is unclear. Germline CDR1 and CDR2: SGHRS and YFSETQ. The CDR3 sequence is 14 residues long. The V end lost 0 bases, the J end lost 5 bases, and 12 bases lay between the germline ends. CDR3 sequence reads: CASSLVQAVHEQYF. As DNA, the CDR3 is TGCGCCAGCAGCTTGGTCCAGGCGGTCCACGAGCAGTACTTC.

This clonotype came up many times. An end of the junction does not agree with germline; a read error may underlie this. V usage is TRBV6-2 or TRBV6-3 and J usage is TRBJ2-7, with unresolved D. Per germline, CDR1 MNHEY and CDR2 SVGEGT. The CDR3 totals 11 residues. The CDR3 DNA reads TGTGCCAGCAGTCACTCCTACGAGCAGTACTTC. Its translation: CASSHSYEQYF.

This clonotype has a count of ten or more. V usage is TRBV12-3 or TRBV12-4 and J usage is TRBJ2-2; 7 bases fit TRBD2. After removal of 3 bases from V and 1 base from J, the junction contained 2 bases not matched to a gene. This CDR3 spans 15 amino acids. The CDR3 is CASSLGGGNTGELFF. The CDR3 DNA reads TGTGCCAGCAGTTTGGGGGGGGGGAACACCGGGGAGCTGTTTTTT.

This clonotype was counted at least ten times. The chain recombines TRBV5-1 with TRBJ2-2, with 7 bases fitting TRBD1. The CDR3 sequence is 16 residues long. V lost 0 bases, J lost 3 bases, and 5 bases stayed unmatched. Germline values: CDR1 SGHRS, CDR2 YFSETQ. Written as DNA, the CDR3 is TGCGCCAGCAGCTTGGAACCGGGACAGTACACCGGGGAGCTGTTTTTT. It is translated as CASSLEPGQYTGELFF.

Many counts were recorded for this clonotype. The chain combines TRBV3-1 with TRBJ1-1, with D possibly TRBD1 on 5 matching bases. V was shortened by 10 bases and J by 1 base, with 13 bases between the two germline ends. The CDR3 length is 13 residues. CDR1 and CDR2 (germline): LGHDT, YNNKEL (reference sequence). CDR3 in amino acids: CATRQNQNTEAFF. The CDR3 coding sequence is TGTGCCACCCGACAGAACCAGAACACTGAAGCTTTCTTT. The full variable domain, rest sourced from reference TRBV3-1 and TRBJ1-1, is DTAVSQTPKYLVTQMGNDKSIKCEQNLGHDTMYWYKQDSKKFLKIMFSYNNKELIINETVPNRFSPKSPDKAHLNLHINSLELGDSAVYFCATRQNQNTEAFFGQGTRLTVV.

The chain has TRBV14 and TRBJ2-1, with D tentatively TRBD2 (6 bases). Germline assignment: CDR1 SGHDN and CDR2 FVKESK. The CDR3 covers 15 residues. V was clipped by 3 bases and J by 6 bases, with 15 bases between them. Here the CDR3 reads CASSHAAGGGNEQFF. Written as DNA, the CDR3 is TGTGCCAGCAGCCACGCAGCGGGTGGGGGCAATGAGCAGTTCTTC. The full variable domain, its missing parts supplied by reference TRBV14 and TRBJ2-1, is EAGVTQFPSHSVIEKGQTVTLRCDPISGHDNLYWYRRVMGKEIKFLLHFVKESKQDESGMPNNRFLAERTGGTYSTLKVQPAELEDSGVYFCASSHAAGGGNEQFFGPGTRLTVL.